The rows below give T cell receptor beta chains drawn from one sample of a study of blood T cells in healthy people across ages. TCRdb fed the 5' RACE reads into MiXCR, producing one record per CDR3 protein. The repertoire includes 600,000 or so distinct CDR3 sequences, 21% of them detected once, and about 3.6% sits in the top ten. The source material was blood. All receptors derive from a man aged 65 to 79 in good health. Both conserved end residues are part of each CDR3. Each record gives: V gene, J gene, D gene, clone size, CDR3 protein, CDR3 DNA. The D gene is left open where the match is weak. For some rows the clone size is stated as once, few or many, or as a class when expanded; others skip it.

>TRBV6-2/TRBV6-3|TRBJ1-5|NA|NA
CASSLTDLNPNQPQHF
TGTGCCAGCAGTTTAACGGACTTAAACCCCAATCAGCCCCAGCATTTT
>TRBV20-1|TRBJ1-2|TRBD1|NA
CSARDRGSGGNYGYTF
TGCAGTGCTAGAGATCGAGGGTCAGGGGGTAACTATGGCTACACCTTC
>TRBV12-3/TRBV12-4|TRBJ2-5|TRBD1|once
CASSRGQGVETQYF
TGTGCCAGCAGTCGAGGACAGGGAGTCGAGACCCAGTACTTC
>TRBV29-1|TRBJ2-1|TRBD1|many
CSVAAGTGHNEQFF
TGCAGCGTCGCCGCCGGGACAGGGCACAATGAGCAGTTCTTC
>TRBV20-1|TRBJ2-3|NA|few
CSARAPGFSSTDTQYF
TGCAGTGCTAGAGCCCCGGGGTTTTCTAGCACAGATACGCAGTATTTT
>TRBV29-1|TRBJ1-3|TRBD1|NA
CSAETGIAGNTIYF
TGCAGCGCAGAGACAGGGATAGCTGGAAACACCATATATTTT
>TRBV4-1|TRBJ2-1|NA|once
CASSHGPNNEQFF
TGCGCCAGCAGCCATGGACCAAACAATGAGCAGTTCTTC
>TRBV7-9|TRBJ2-5|NA|NA
CASSLGAADRGTQYF
TGTGCCAGCAGCTTAGGGGCAGCCGATCGGGGGACCCAGTATTTC
>TRBV28|TRBJ1-5|TRBD1|NA
CASSLGRTGFYNQPQHF
TGTGCCAGCAGTTTAGGGAGGACAGGTTTTTACAATCAGCCCCAGCATTTT
>TRBV7-2|TRBJ2-5|NA|many
CASSFSGARETQYF
TGTGCCAGCAGCTTCTCGGGGGCGCGAGAGACCCAGTACTTC
>TRBV20-1|TRBJ1-4|NA|NA
CSAEDKTTNEKLFF
TGCAGTGCTGAAGACAAGACAACTAATGAAAAACTGTTTTTT
>TRBV5-5|TRBJ2-2|TRBD1|many
CASSLGLGTANTGELFF
TGTGCCAGCAGCTTGGGCCTTGGGACAGCGAACACCGGGGAGCTGTTTTTT
>TRBV20-1|TRBJ1-6|TRBD1|few
CSAATGTGNSPLHF
TGCAGTGCAGCAACCGGGACAGGGAATTCGCCCCTCCACTTT
>TRBV20-1|TRBJ1-4|NA|few
CSARTGTTAEKLFF
TGCAGTGCTAGAACCGGGACCACGGCTGAAAAACTGTTTTTT